These 23 T cell receptor beta chains originate from one sample sequenced in a study of T cell responses to AZD1222 COVID-19 vaccine. Profiled with immunoSEQ multiplex PCR; TCRdb holds only in-frame clones, not every one. The repertoire holds over 120,000 clones, with 92% as singletons. The specimen was peripheral blood, collected on day 0 of AZD1222 vaccination. The receptors here all came from an adult in good health.

The rearrangement joins TRBV21-1 to TRBJ1-1; the table gives TRBD1 as D, unverified against the DNA. TRBV21-1 has pseudogene status. The CDR3 consists of 15 residues. The CDR3 region has the DNA TGTGCCAGCAGTATCGAACAAGGGGGATCCACTGAAGCTTTCTTT. Protein product: CASSIEQGGSTEAFF.

The J gene is TRBJ2-5, the V gene TRBV5-1, with D uncertain. Germline lookup yields CDR1 SGHRS and CDR2 YFSETQ. This CDR3 contains 14 residues. V lost 0 bases and J 1 base, leaving 7 bases between the germline ends. CDR3: CASSLDLSQETQYF. Written as DNA, the CDR3 is TGCGCCAGCAGCTTGGATCTCAGCCAAGAGACCCAGTACTTC.

For the CDR3, the DNA is TGTGCCAGCATATCCGGGAGAAACTATAATTCACCCCTCCACTTT. Amino acid sequence: CASISGRNYNSPLHF. The gene calls are TRBV2 and TRBJ1-6; D remains unclear. The CDR3 runs 15 residues. V was pared by 7 bases and J by 3 bases, with 13 bases between. The germline V gene has CDR1 SNHLY and CDR2 FYNNEI.

This chain joins TRBV30 and TRBJ1-3; D unclear. The V gene's germline CDR1 is GTSNPN and CDR2 SVGIG (reference sequence). The CDR3 spans 14 residues. Trimming took off 1 base at V and 7 bases at J, with 14 bases between the two ends. The CDR3 region has the DNA TGTGCCTGGAGTGCGGACTGGAATCTCAACACCATATATTTT. Protein sequence: CAWSADWNLNTIYF.

V and J are TRBV30 and TRBJ2-6, with 12 bases fitting TRBD1. Germline assignment: CDR1 GTSNPN and CDR2 SVGIG (reference sequence). The CDR3 loop spans 17 amino acids. With 8 bases clipped from V and 2 bases from J, the junction kept 10 bases outside the gene matches. DNA for the CDR3: TGTGCCCACCGGTTGGGACAGGGGGCACCTGGGGCCAACGTCCTGACTTTC. Amino acid sequence: CAHRLGQGAPGANVLTF.

The chain uses TRBV10-1 and TRBJ2-1; 8 positions match TRBD2. V was pared by 7 bases and J by 7 bases, with 12 bases of the junction left unmatched. Germline CDR1 WNHNN, CDR2 SYGVQD (reference sequence). The CDR3 sequence is 15 residues long. The CDR3 loop is CASTPSGRADNEQFF. Written as DNA, the CDR3 is TGCGCCAGCACCCCCTCCGGGAGGGCCGATAATGAGCAGTTCTTC.

The gene calls are TRBV6-5 and TRBJ1-1; D unclear. The V gene lost 8 bases and the J gene lost 3 bases, with 19 bases spanning the gap. The germline CDR1 and CDR2 sequences are MNHEY and SVGAGI. This CDR3 comprises 15 residues. CDR3 amino acids: CASLKFAGRDTEAFF. CDR3 nucleotides: TGTGCCAGCCTCAAATTTGCGGGGAGGGACACTGAAGCTTTCTTT.

The J gene is TRBJ2-1, the V gene TRBV5-4; 9 positions match TRBD2. The CDR3 consists of 13 residues. Unmatched junction bases numbered 6, after V lost 6 bases and J lost 8 bases. Per germline, CDR1 SGHNT and CDR2 YYREEE (reference sequence). CDR3: CASTLERGDEQFF. CDR3 sequence (DNA): TGTGCCAGCACCCTCGAGCGGGGGGATGAGCAGTTCTTC.

The chain is built from TRBV28 and TRBJ1-2; 8 bases are shared with TRBD1. V was clipped by 6 bases and J by 2 bases; unmatched bases: 8. This CDR3 is built from 15 residues. Germline values: CDR1 MDHEN, CDR2 SYDVKM. In nucleotides, the CDR3 is TGTGCCAGCAGGAGAGCAGGGGGCCAAAACTATGGCTACACCTTC. Encoded protein: CASRRAGGQNYGYTF.

The V gene is TRBV19, the J gene TRBJ2-2, with 9 bases lining up with TRBD1. V lost 7 bases to trimming and J lost 7 bases; unmatched junction nucleotides: 10. Germline CDR1 is LNHDA and CDR2 is SQIVND (reference sequence). The CDR3 has 15 residues. CDR3 DNA: TGTGCCAGTACTCTAACAGGGGGCGCCGGCGGGGAGCTGTTTTTT. Translation: CASTLTGGAGGELFF.

The chain employs TRBV7-2 and TRBJ1-1; no definite D call. Between the trimmed V and J ends, which lost 3 bases and 2 bases, there was a span of 10 bases. The CDR3 extends over 14 amino acids. Germline CDR1 reads SGHTA; CDR2 reads FQGNSA. In nucleotides, the CDR3 is TGTGCCAGCAGCTTCGGCCCGTCTAACACTGAAGCTTTCTTT. Amino acid sequence: CASSFGPSNTEAFF.

The rearrangement uses TRBV4-2 and TRBJ1-1; no clear D gene. Trimming pared 2 bases from V and 3 bases from J, leaving 13 bases between. CDR1 and CDR2 (germline): LGHNA, YNFKEQ. The CDR3 has 15 residues. This CDR3 is CASSQYRGSDTEAFF. The CDR3 DNA follows: TGTGCCAGCAGCCAATATCGCGGCTCGGACACTGAAGCTTTCTTT.

This clone is a singleton in its sample. This chain connects TRBV5-1 to TRBJ2-2; D is possibly TRBD1 (5 bases). Trimming stripped 2 bases from V and 4 bases from J, with 12 bases between. Germline CDR1 SGHRS, CDR2 YFSETQ. This CDR3 is built from 15 residues. CDR3 in amino acids: CASSFEGVGTGELFF. The CDR3 bases are TGCGCCAGCAGCTTTGAAGGGGTAGGCACCGGGGAGCTGTTTTTT.

V is TRBV2 and J is TRBJ2-7; 9 bases line up with TRBD1. The CDR3 runs to 15 residues. In germline, CDR1 is SNHLY, CDR2 FYNNEI. V trimming: 5 bases; J trimming: 3 bases; junction bases outside the gene matches: 8. The CDR3 coding sequence is TGTGCCAGCAGTTCCCGGGACAGGGCCCTCTACGAGCAGTACTTC. Protein sequence: CASSSRDRALYEQYF.

The V call is TRBV27, the J call TRBJ1-1; D remains ambiguous. The CDR3 sequence is 13 residues long. Trimming left V 4 bases short and J 10 bases short, with 16 bases between. Germline CDR1 is MNHEY and CDR2 is SMNVEV (reference sequence). CDR3: CASSSGRSNGAFF. The CDR3 coding sequence is TGTGCCAGCAGTTCTGGGAGGAGTAATGGAGCTTTCTTT.

The chain is built from TRBV19 and TRBJ1-2, with D tentatively TRBD1 (5 bases). Trimming pared 5 bases from V and 3 bases from J, leaving 19 bases between. This CDR3 is built from 16 residues. CDR1 LNHDA and CDR2 SQIVND come from the germline V gene (reference sequence). CDR3 loop: CASSVWGVGGYYGYTF. The CDR3 DNA sequence: TGTGCCAGTAGTGTCTGGGGCGTCGGTGGGTACTATGGCTACACCTTC.

This rearrangement joins TRBV5-6 to TRBJ1-5; no clear D gene. This CDR3 spans 14 amino acids. V was shortened by 1 base and J by 9 bases, with 14 bases between the two germline ends. Germline lookup yields CDR1 SGHDT and CDR2 YYEEEE. Written as DNA, the CDR3 is TGTGCCAGCAGCTTGTTGACCGCTCCAGGGCCCCAGCATTTT. Its protein is CASSLLTAPGPQHF.

This chain joins TRBV28 and TRBJ2-1; TRBD1 matches at 7 bases. V dropped 3 bases and J dropped 4; count of bases not matched to a gene: 9. The length of the CDR3 is 16 residues. Germline V gene data show CDR1 as MDHEN and CDR2 as SYDVKM. CDR3 coding DNA: TGTGCCAGCAGTTTGTCCGGGACAGCCGCGTACAATGAGCAGTTCTTC. Translated, it gives CASSLSGTAAYNEQFF.

The chain has TRBV5-1 and TRBJ1-1; unclear D gene. The germline V gene encodes CDR1 SGHRS and CDR2 YFSETQ. The germline V and J ends were trimmed by 1 base and 0 bases, with 25 bases remaining between them. The CDR3 extends over 20 amino acids. In nucleotides, the CDR3 is TGCGCCAGCAGCTTGCCGGGGAGGAGTGGTTCTTCAAGCCTGAACACTGAAGCTTTCTTT. Translation: CASSLPGRSGSSSLNTEAFF.

CDR3 protein: CAWSFGQEQFF. The CDR3 DNA is TGTGCCTGGAGTTTTGGTCAGGAGCAGTTCTTC. V usage is TRBV30 and J usage is TRBJ2-1; D gene unclear. This CDR3 spans 11 amino acids. The V and J ends lost 2 bases and 10 bases respectively, with 9 bases between them. Germline V gives CDR1 GTSNPN, CDR2 SVGIG (reference sequence).

The chain joins TRBV3-1 (or the pseudogene TRBV3-2) to TRBJ1-2, with TRBD1 matching 11 bases. The V gene end was trimmed by 6 bases and the J gene end by 7 bases; junction bases not matched to a gene: 7. CDR3 length equals 14 residues. CDR1 is LGHDT and CDR2 is YNNKEL in the germline V gene (reference sequence). CDR3 nucleotide sequence: TGTGCCAGCAGGGATGCGGGACAGGGGGTTGGCTACACCTTC. This codes for CASRDAGQGVGYTF.

The chain joins TRBV11-2 to TRBJ2-1, with 12 bases identical to TRBD2. Germline CDR1 SGHAT, CDR2 FQNNGV. The V gene end was trimmed by 7 bases and the J gene end by 7 bases; junction bases not matched to a gene: 11. The CDR3 is 16 residues long. CDR3 loop: CASNQMGTSGQNEQFF. Here the CDR3 DNA reads TGTGCCAGCAACCAGATGGGGACTAGCGGGCAGAATGAGCAGTTCTTC.

The chain joins TRBV9 to TRBJ2-1, with D maybe TRBD1 (6 bases). Trimming took 4 bases from V and 3 from J, leaving 17 bases between them. This CDR3 is 16 amino acids long. From germline, CDR1 is SGDLS and CDR2 YYNGEE. CDR3 DNA sequence: TGTGCCAGCAGCCTGCCGGGGCAGGGGAACTACAATGAGCAGTTCTTC. Translated, it gives CASSLPGQGNYNEQFF.